This T cell receptor beta chain was obtained from a study of regulatory T cells in long-lasting Graves disease. Study background: Antithyroid drugs had been taken by newly diagnosed Graves' patients for under 3 months.

Per the germline V gene, CDR1 is SGHNT and CDR2 is YENEEA. With 3 bases clipped from V and 2 bases from J, the junction kept 2 bases outside the gene matches. The CDR3 consists of 15 residues. This clonotype was seen at least ten times. Relying on iRepertoire HTBI primers and Arm-PCR of CDR3 regions, the team built TCR beta libraries. MiXCR, applied by TCRdb to the multiplex PCR reads, yields one record per CDR3 protein. The sample includes fewer than 500,000 distinct CDR3 sequences, about a sixth seen only once; the top ten take about 12%. Time point indicated: newly diagnosed GD, antithyroid drugs for less than 3 months. PBMCs were the source of the RNA used for TCR sequencing. The sample also formed part of further work on T cells in Graves' hyperthyroidism and ophthalmopathy.

The TCR comes from a man aged 35 to 55 with Graves disease. The chain joins TRBV11-3 to TRBJ2-5, with 11 bases identical to TRBD2. Specimen: peripheral blood mononuclear cells (PBMCs), collected at new diagnosis, from a patient treated with antithyroid drugs. CDR3 loop: CASSLSSGRQETQYF. The CDR3, as DNA: TGTGCCAGCAGCTTGTCTAGCGGGAGGCAAGAGACCCAGTACTTC. The variable domain in full, with the rest retrieved from reference TRBV11-3 and TRBJ2-5, is EAGVVQSPRYKIIEKKQPVAFWCNPISGHNTLYWYLQNLGQGPELLIRYENEEAVDDSQLPKDRFSAERLKGVDSTLKIQPAELGDSAVYLCASSLSSGRQETQYFGPGTRLLVL.